The 14 T cell receptor beta chains below all came from one sample that was sequenced in a study of cytomegalovirus exposure and HLA in healthy donors. PCR used 60 Vbeta primers and 13 Jbeta primers. Some clones are missing from TCRdb's copy, which holds only in-frame ones; the method was immunoSEQ multiplex PCR. The sample holds 45,000 to 65,000 clones, about three quarters seen once. Sequences were obtained from PBMCs. Source of these receptors: a man between 18 and 35 years old in good health and CMV-seronegative.

V is TRBV29-1 and J is TRBJ2-5; 9 bases match TRBD2. CDR1 is SQVTM, CDR2 ANQGSEA, per germline. Losses at the gene ends were 5 bases for V and 7 bases for J; bases not matched to a gene: 11. The CDR3 loop spans 14 amino acids. CDR3 region: CSVRREGLARTQYF. Written as DNA, the CDR3 is TGCAGCGTTCGGCGGGAGGGGCTAGCCCGGACCCAGTACTTC.

The chain couples TRBV4-1 to TRBJ2-7, with D perhaps matching TRBD2 (6 bases). The CDR3 covers 16 residues. In germline, CDR1 is MGHRA, CDR2 YSYEKL. V was cut by 1 base and J by 4 bases, with 17 bases left in between. The CDR3 nucleotides read TGCGCCAGCAGCCAAGCGGTGATTAGCGGAGATTACGAGCAGTACTTC. Translating gives CASSQAVISGDYEQYF.

This chain joins TRBV19 and TRBJ1-2, with D maybe TRBD1 (5 bases). CDR1 is LNHDA, CDR2 SQIVND, per germline (reference sequence). Trimming left V 3 bases short and J 4 bases short, with 15 bases between. The CDR3 sequence is 15 residues long. The CDR3 nucleotides read TGTGCCAGTAGTATCCCATTGACAGAAGTCTATGGCTACACCTTC. Its translation is CASSIPLTEVYGYTF.

This rearrangement joins TRBV6-5 to TRBJ1-1; a weak D match, TRBD1 (5 bases). The CDR3 is 14 amino acids. Germline CDR1 is MNHEY and CDR2 is SVGAGI. With 2 bases removed from V and 1 base from J, the gap between germline ends came to 8 bases. In DNA, the CDR3 is TGTGCCAGCAGTTACGGCAGGGCGAACACTGAAGCTTTCTTT. Its translation is CASSYGRANTEAFF.

The chain couples TRBV30 to TRBJ1-1; TRBD1 agrees at 9 bases. Germline V lookup: CDR1 GTSNPN, CDR2 SVGIG (reference sequence). With V trimmed by 1 base and J by 1 base, 7 bases remained unmatched. There are 16 residues in the CDR3. The chain's CDR3 is CAWSDGQGRRNTEAFF. The CDR3, as DNA: TGTGCCTGGAGTGACGGACAGGGGCGCCGGAACACTGAAGCTTTCTTT.

The chain couples TRBV2 to TRBJ1-5; no reliable D call. This CDR3 is built from 15 residues. Germline CDR1 and CDR2: SNHLY and FYNNEI. V was trimmed by 3 bases and J by 1 base, leaving 10 bases between them. The CDR3 sequence is CASSEVGSSNQPQHF. As DNA, the CDR3 is TGTGCCAGCAGTGAGGTCGGGTCAAGCAATCAGCCCCAGCATTTT.

The chain employs TRBV25-1 and TRBJ2-5; D not certain. Germline CDR1 reads MGHDK; CDR2 reads SYGVNS. V was clipped by 3 bases and J by 5 bases, with 13 bases between them. The CDR3 consists of 14 residues. DNA of the CDR3: TGTGCCAGCAGTGATACCAGGTTGCCCGAGACCCAGTACTTC. It translates to CASSDTRLPETQYF.

The V and J genes are TRBV7-2 and TRBJ1-2; 9 bases align to TRBD1. Losses at the gene ends were 4 bases for V and 7 bases for J; bases not matched to a gene: 7. In germline, CDR1 is SGHTA, CDR2 FQGNSA. CDR3 length: 14 amino acids. In DNA form, the CDR3 reads TGTGCCAGCAGCTACGACAGGGGGTTCATTGGCTACACCTTC. It translates to CASSYDRGFIGYTF.

This clone was seen only a few times. The J gene is TRBJ2-2, the V gene TRBV5-1; 12 bases match TRBD2. The CDR3 sequence is 16 residues long. The J segment lost 0 bases and the V segment lost 7 bases, leaving 4 bases of the junction unmatched. The germline gives CDR1 SGHRS, CDR2 YFSETQ. CDR3 sequence (DNA): TGCGCCAGCGCTAGGACTAGCGGGGCGAACACCGGGGAGCTGTTTTTT. It codes for CASARTSGANTGELFF.

This rearrangement joins TRBV25-1 to TRBJ1-2; 7 bases agree with TRBD1. In germline, CDR1 is MGHDK, CDR2 SYGVNS. The ends lost 2 bases at V and 2 bases at J; junction bases unmatched: 11. CDR3 length: 17 residues. CDR3 residues: CASSETIIPGQNYGYTF. CDR3 DNA: TGTGCCAGCAGTGAAACAATTATCCCGGGACAGAACTATGGCTACACCTTC.

This sequence joins TRBV29-1 and TRBJ2-3, with unresolved D. The V end was cut by 7 bases, the J end by 4 bases, with 9 bases between. Germline V CDR1 and CDR2: SQVTM, ANQGSEA. This CDR3 is built from 11 residues. This CDR3 reads CSGQTADTQYF. Here the CDR3 DNA reads TGCAGCGGTCAGACTGCAGATACGCAGTATTTT.

The chain links TRBV7-8 to TRBJ2-6; maybe TRBD1 (5 bases). The V and J ends lost 5 bases and 0 bases respectively, with 23 bases between them. Germline CDR1 and CDR2: SGHVS and FQNEAQ. The CDR3 has 20 amino acids. DNA for the CDR3: TGTGCCAGCAGCCAAGGGGTTGTTCCGGAATGGAACTCTGGGGCCAACGTCCTGACTTTC. This gives the protein CASSQGVVPEWNSGANVLTF.

The chain recombines TRBV7-2 with TRBJ1-5, with D possibly matching TRBD1 (6 bases). The CDR3 is made up of 14 amino acids. CDR1 SGHTA and CDR2 FQGNSA come from the germline V gene. Trimming shortened V by 3 bases and J by 7 bases, and 13 bases separated the two germline ends. The CDR3 sequence is CASSFGQSYQPQHF. CDR3 bases: TGTGCCAGCAGCTTCGGACAGTCTTACCAGCCCCAGCATTTT.

The J gene is TRBJ1-5, the V gene TRBV10-3; 11 bases map to TRBD1. There are 16 residues in the CDR3. Unmatched junction bases numbered 6, after V lost 3 bases and J lost 5 bases. CDR1 and CDR2 (germline): ENHRY, SYGVKD. CDR3 DNA sequence: TGTGCCATCAGTGACCCGGGACAGGGGGTATATCAGCCCCAGCATTTT. It specifies CAISDPGQGVYQPQHF.